The next 18 T cell receptor beta chains were all read from a single sample in a study of OX40 agonist ivuxolimab in advanced cancers. Assay: immunoSEQ multiplex PCR; the TCRdb copy retains only in-frame clones and omits some. The sample has some 77,000 clones, less than 95% seen once; the top ten hold about 1.8%. Sequencing used CD4+ or CD8+ T cells sorted from blood, obtained in a trial of the OX40 agonist ivuxolimab. The receptors were gathered from an adult with an advanced solid tumor such as melanoma, head and neck, liver or kidney cancer.

The gene calls are TRBV7-8 and TRBJ1-5; TRBD1 matches at 11 bases. Germline CDR1 reads SGHVS; CDR2 reads FQNEAQ. CDR3 length: 20 amino acids. Germline trimming cut 1 base from V and 0 bases from J; bases unmatched to any gene: 11. The CDR3 DNA follows: TGTGCCAGCAGCTTAGTGCCCAGGGACAGGGGGTTTAGTAGCAATCAGCCCCAGCATTTT. Protein product: CASSLVPRDRGFSSNQPQHF.

The chain uses TRBV5-3 and TRBJ1-1; TRBD1 agrees at 7 bases. TRBV5-3 is known as an ORF, though its function is uncertain. CDR3 length: 16 amino acids. Trimming at V came to 0 bases and at J to 1 base, leaving 6 bases not matched to a gene. The CDR3 region has the DNA TGTGCCAGAAGCTTGGTAGGAGGGGGCCGGAACACTGAAGCTTTCTTT. Its protein is CARSLVGGGRNTEAFF.

The chain employs TRBV28 and TRBJ2-1; 14 positions agree with TRBD2. The junction had 9 bases not matched to a gene; V was cut back by 6 bases and J by 8 bases. Germline V gene lookup returns CDR1 MDHEN and CDR2 SYDVKM. The CDR3 length is 16 residues. Here the CDR3 DNA reads TGTGCCAGCAGGCGCCGACTAGCGGGGGGGCTCTATGAGCAGTTCTTC. As protein: CASRRRLAGGLYEQFF. The variable domain in full, completed from reference TRBV28 and TRBJ2-1, reads DVKVTQSSRYLVKRTGEKVFLECVQDMDHENMFWYRQDPGLGLRLIYFSYDVKMKEKGDIPEGYSVSREKKERFSLILESASTNQTSMYLCASRRRLAGGLYEQFFGPGTRLTVL.

The V and J genes are TRBV18 and TRBJ2-3; 11 bases map to TRBD2. Germline CDR1 reads KGHSH; CDR2 reads LQKENI. The CDR3 is 16 amino acids. The V segment lost 1 base and the J segment 2 bases; nucleotides outside the gene matches: 2. Here the CDR3 DNA reads TGTGCCAGCTCACCACTAGCGGGGGGGCTCACAGATACGCAGTATTTT. It translates to CASSPLAGGLTDTQYF.

This chain links TRBV7-2 with TRBJ1-4, with a tentative D call TRBD1 (6 bases). CDR3 length equals 13 residues. V was clipped by 5 bases and J by 7 bases, with 11 bases between them. The V gene's germline CDR1 is SGHTA and CDR2 FQGNSA. The CDR3 region is CASSVRQVEKLFF. The CDR3 region has the DNA TGTGCCAGCAGCGTAAGACAGGTTGAAAAACTGTTTTTT.

The chain joins TRBV10-3 to TRBJ1-5; D unclear. The CDR3 is 13 amino acids. Germline assignment: CDR1 ENHRY and CDR2 SYGVKD. With 6 bases removed from V and 5 bases from J, the gap between germline ends came to 11 bases. Here the CDR3 DNA reads TGTGCCATCAGATCAGCCGAGGATCAGCCCCAGCATTTT. It codes for CAIRSAEDQPQHF.

The chain recombines TRBV6-1 with TRBJ2-3, with 12 bases matching TRBD2. The germline CDR1 and CDR2 sequences are MNHNS and SASEGT. The CDR3 has 15 amino acids. V dropped 10 bases and J dropped 3; count of bases not matched to a gene: 8. CDR3 sequence (DNA): TGTGCCACAAAATACGGACTAGCGGGGACAGATACGCAGTATTTT. Translating gives CATKYGLAGTDTQYF.

The chain is built from TRBV11-3 and TRBJ1-5, with 7 positions matching TRBD1. V lost 3 bases to trimming and J lost 5 bases; unmatched junction nucleotides: 1. In germline, CDR1 is SGHNT, CDR2 YENEEA. The CDR3 length is 13 residues. CDR3 nucleotide sequence: TGTGCCAGCAGCTTTACAGGGGATCAGCCCCAGCATTTT. It codes for CASSFTGDQPQHF.

This clone is a singleton in its sample. This sequence joins TRBV5-4 and TRBJ2-3; TRBD1 matches 10 bases. This CDR3 region has 16 residues. After removal of 6 bases from V and 6 bases from J, the junction contained 13 bases not matched to a gene. The germline V gene encodes CDR1 SGHNT and CDR2 YYREEE (reference sequence). The CDR3 DNA is TGTGCCAGCACAACGGGACAGGGGTTTTTATTGGATACGCAGTATTTT. Its protein product is CASTTGQGFLLDTQYF.

This chain connects TRBV11-1 to TRBJ2-5, with D maybe TRBD2 (5 bases). CDR3 length: 14 amino acids. CDR1 and CDR2 from the germline V gene are SGHAT and FQDESV (reference sequence). V lost 3 bases to trimming and J lost 4 bases, with 12 bases between them. This CDR3 reads CASSFAGGRETQYF. CDR3 DNA: TGTGCCAGCAGCTTCGCGGGTGGAAGAGAGACCCAGTACTTC.

In nucleotides, the CDR3 is TGTGCCAGCAGTTTAACCACCTCCCTAGTTGGCTACACCTTC. Amino acids: CASSLTTSLVGYTF. The V gene is TRBV28, the J gene TRBJ1-2; D not certain. Germline V lookup: CDR1 MDHEN, CDR2 SYDVKM. This CDR3 region has 14 residues. V lost 2 bases to trimming and J lost 7 bases, with 14 bases between them.

This chain uses TRBV5-1 with TRBJ2-5; the match to TRBD2 covers 9 bases. CDR3 length equals 15 residues. V gave up 0 bases and J gave up 5 bases; unmatched junction bases: 5. The germline gives CDR1 SGHRS, CDR2 YFSETQ. CDR3: CASSLGVAGEETQYF. CDR3 nucleotides: TGCGCCAGCAGCTTGGGGGTAGCGGGAGAGGAGACCCAGTACTTC. The whole variable domain, remainder taken from reference TRBV5-1 and TRBJ2-5, is KAGVTQTPRYLIKTRGQQVTLSCSPISGHRSVSWYQQTPGQGLQFLFEYFSETQRNKGNFPGRFSGRQFSNSRSEMNVSTLELGDSALYLCASSLGVAGEETQYFGPGTRLLVL.

V gene TRBV6-5 combines with J gene TRBJ2-5; 8 bases match TRBD2. CDR1 is MNHEY and CDR2 is SVGAGI in the germline V gene. The CDR3 loop spans 14 amino acids. V lost 8 bases, J lost 4 bases, and 9 bases stayed unmatched. This CDR3 reads CASRWGGGPETQYF. The DNA for the CDR3 is TGTGCCAGCCGGTGGGGCGGGGGGCCAGAGACCCAGTACTTC.

A remark on this clone: This sample includes further DNA sequences coding for the same CDR3. V gene TRBV7-9 combines with J gene TRBJ1-1; D unresolved. CDR1 SEHNR and CDR2 FQNEAQ come from the germline V gene (reference sequence). The CDR3 totals 12 residues. The V and J ends lost 4 bases and 7 bases respectively, with 10 bases between them. CDR3 in DNA: TGTGCCAGCAGCTCAGAAGGGAGTGAAGCTTTCTTT. It codes for CASSSEGSEAFF.

V usage is TRBV5-1 and J usage is TRBJ2-6; D might be TRBD2 (5 bases). Germline V gene lookup returns CDR1 SGHRS and CDR2 YFSETQ. The CDR3 runs to 14 residues. Trimming removed 7 bases at V and 4 bases at J, with 12 bases between. The CDR3 nucleotides are TGCGCCAGCGCCGGGGTGGCCGGGGCCAACGTCCTGACTTTC. Its protein is CASAGVAGANVLTF.

The rearrangement links TRBV7-9 to TRBJ1-2, with D perhaps matching TRBD1 (6 bases). Germline loops: CDR1 SEHNR, CDR2 FQNEAQ (reference sequence). V shed 1 base and J shed 2 bases, with 11 bases lying between them. The CDR3 covers 15 residues. The CDR3 protein is CASSLVPGANYGYTF. In nucleotides, the CDR3 is TGTGCCAGCAGCTTAGTTCCGGGGGCAAACTATGGCTACACCTTC. Complete variable domain (other parts from reference TRBV7-9 and TRBJ1-2): DTGVSQNPRHKITKRGQNVTFRCDPISEHNRLYWYRQTLGQGPEFLTYFQNEAQLEKSRLLSDRFSAERPKGSFSTLEIQRTEQGDSAMYLCASSLVPGANYGYTFGSGTRLTVV.

The CDR3 coding sequence is TGTGCCAGCTCACCAAGGGGGACAGATCAGCCCCAGCATTTT. Protein product: CASSPRGTDQPQHF. The V and J genes are TRBV18 and TRBJ1-5; TRBD1 agrees at 7 bases. This CDR3 region has 14 residues. Per the germline V gene, CDR1 is KGHSH and CDR2 is LQKENI. With V trimmed by 2 bases and J by 5 bases, 3 bases remained unmatched.

The chain recombines TRBV5-8 with TRBJ1-1; D is unresolved. Per the germline V gene, CDR1 is SGHTS and CDR2 is YDEGEE. Trimming pared 0 bases from V and 3 bases from J, leaving 12 bases between. The CDR3 has 15 amino acids. DNA of the CDR3: TGTGCCAGCAGCTTGGGGCCCCAGAGGGACACTGAAGCTTTCTTT. It specifies CASSLGPQRDTEAFF.